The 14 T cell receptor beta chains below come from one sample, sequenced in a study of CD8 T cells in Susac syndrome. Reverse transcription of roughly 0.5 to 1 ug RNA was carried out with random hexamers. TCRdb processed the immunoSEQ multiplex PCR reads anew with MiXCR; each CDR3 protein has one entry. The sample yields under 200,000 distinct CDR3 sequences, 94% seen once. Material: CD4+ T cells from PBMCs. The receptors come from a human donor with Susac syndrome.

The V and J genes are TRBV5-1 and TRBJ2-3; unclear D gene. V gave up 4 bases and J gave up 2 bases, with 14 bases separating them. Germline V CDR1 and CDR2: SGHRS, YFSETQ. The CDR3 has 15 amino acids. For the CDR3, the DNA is TGCGCCAGCAGCCTCTCGAAGCCCGACACAGATACGCAGTATTTT. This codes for CASSLSKPDTDTQYF.

The chain's CDR3 is CASSQNVAVRQKETQYF. CDR3 DNA sequence: TGTGCCAGCAGCCAGAACGTCGCCGTCCGGCAAAAAGAGACCCAGTACTTC. The chain recombines TRBV4-2 with TRBJ2-5; D not resolved. Trimming pared 3 bases from V and 3 bases from J, leaving 20 bases between. The CDR3 length is 17 residues. The germline V gene has CDR1 LGHNA and CDR2 YNFKEQ.

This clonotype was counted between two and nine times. CDR3 DNA: TGCAGTGCTCAGAACACTGAAGCTTTCTTT. Protein: CSAQNTEAFF. V and J are TRBV20-1 and TRBJ1-1, with D unresolved. The CDR3 contains 10 residues. Looked up from germline, CDR1 is DFQATT and CDR2 is SNEGSKA (reference sequence). Trimming pared 5 bases from V and 1 base from J, leaving 2 bases between.

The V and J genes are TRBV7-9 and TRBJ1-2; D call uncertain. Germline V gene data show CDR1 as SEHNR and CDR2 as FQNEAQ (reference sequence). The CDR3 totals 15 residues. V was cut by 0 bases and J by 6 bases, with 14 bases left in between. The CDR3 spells CASSLAVQLNDGYTF. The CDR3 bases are TGTGCCAGCAGCTTAGCCGTTCAGCTAAACGATGGCTACACCTTC.

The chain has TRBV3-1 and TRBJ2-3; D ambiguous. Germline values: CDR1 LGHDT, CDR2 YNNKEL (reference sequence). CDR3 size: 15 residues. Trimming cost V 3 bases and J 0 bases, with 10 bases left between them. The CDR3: CASSHGGDSTDTQYF. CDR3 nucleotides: TGTGCCAGCAGCCACGGCGGAGATAGCACAGATACGCAGTATTTT.

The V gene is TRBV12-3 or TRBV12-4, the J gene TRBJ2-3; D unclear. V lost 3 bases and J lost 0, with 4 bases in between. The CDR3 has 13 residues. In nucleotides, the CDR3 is TGTGCCAGCAGTTTGAGGAGCACAGATACGCAGTATTTT. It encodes CASSLRSTDTQYF.

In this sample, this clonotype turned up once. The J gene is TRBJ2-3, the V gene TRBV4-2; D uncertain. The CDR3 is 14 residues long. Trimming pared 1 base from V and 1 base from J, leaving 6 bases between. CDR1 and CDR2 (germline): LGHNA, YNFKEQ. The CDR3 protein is CASSQAGGTDTQYF. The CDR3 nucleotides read TGTGCCAGCAGCCAAGCGGGCGGCACAGATACGCAGTATTTT.

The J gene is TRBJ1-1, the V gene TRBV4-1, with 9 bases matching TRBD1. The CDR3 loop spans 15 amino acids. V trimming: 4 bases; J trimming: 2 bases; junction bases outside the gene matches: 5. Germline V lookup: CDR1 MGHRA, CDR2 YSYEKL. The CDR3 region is CASSRGQGSNTEAFF. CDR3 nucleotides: TGCGCCAGCAGCCGAGGACAGGGGAGTAACACTGAAGCTTTCTTT.

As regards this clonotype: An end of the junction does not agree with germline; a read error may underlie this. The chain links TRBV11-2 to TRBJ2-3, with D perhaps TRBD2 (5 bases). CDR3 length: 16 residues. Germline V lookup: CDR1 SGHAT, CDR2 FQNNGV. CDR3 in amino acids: CANSLEGRTSTDTQYF. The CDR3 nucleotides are TGTGCCAACAGCTTAGAGGGCAGAACTAGCACAGATACGCAGTATTTT.

The CDR3 DNA reads TGTGCCAGCTGTAGCGACAGACCCTATAATTCACCCCTCCACTTT. Translated: CASCSDRPYNSPLHF. The chain combines TRBV7-8 with TRBJ1-6; maybe TRBD1 (5 bases). Looked up from germline, CDR1 is SGHVS and CDR2 is FQNEAQ. This CDR3 comprises 15 residues. The V and J ends lost 8 bases and 2 bases respectively, with 13 bases between them.

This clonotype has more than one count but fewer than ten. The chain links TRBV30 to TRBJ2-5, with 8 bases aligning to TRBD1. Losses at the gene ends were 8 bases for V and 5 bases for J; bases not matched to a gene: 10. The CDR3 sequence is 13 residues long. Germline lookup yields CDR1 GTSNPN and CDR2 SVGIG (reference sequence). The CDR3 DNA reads TGTGCCGGACGGACAGGGCCGAGGGAGACCCAGTACTTC. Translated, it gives CAGRTGPRETQYF.

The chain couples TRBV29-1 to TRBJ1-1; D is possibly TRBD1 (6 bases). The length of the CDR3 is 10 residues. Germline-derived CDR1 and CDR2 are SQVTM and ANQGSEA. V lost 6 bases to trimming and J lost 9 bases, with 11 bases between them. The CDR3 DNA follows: TGCAGCGTAAGCCGGGACAAAGCTTTCTTT. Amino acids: CSVSRDKAFF.

The CDR3 protein is CAWSTGGVGPQETQYF. The CDR3 DNA reads TGTGCCTGGAGTACGGGTGGGGTGGGTCCACAAGAGACCCAGTACTTC. The J gene is TRBJ2-5, the V gene TRBV30; D unclear. The CDR3 totals 16 residues. V was trimmed by 2 bases and J by 2 bases, leaving 18 bases between them. Per germline, CDR1 GTSNPN and CDR2 SVGIG (reference sequence). Full variable domain (remainder filled in from reference TRBV30 and TRBJ2-5): SQTIHQWPATLVQPVGSPLSLECTVEGTSNPNLYWYRQAAGRGLQLLFYSVGIGQISSEVPQNLSASRPQDRQFILSSKKLLLSDSGFYLCAWSTGGVGPQETQYFGPGTRLLVL.

The CDR3, as DNA: TGCGCCAGCAGATCAATGCAGGGGAACACTGAAGCTTTCTTT. Amino acids: CASRSMQGNTEAFF. The chain combines TRBV5-1 with TRBJ1-1; D might be TRBD1 (5 bases). The CDR3 extends over 14 amino acids. Germline values: CDR1 SGHRS, CDR2 YFSETQ. V gave up 5 bases and J gave up 1 base, with 12 bases separating them.